A single TCR beta chain is shown here with its context. The CDR3 consists of 16 residues. Looked up from germline, CDR1 is SGHAT and CDR2 is FQDESV (reference sequence). The sample belongs to a study of Graves' ophthalmopathy and Graves' hyperthyroidism. Using RNA transcripts, the TCR beta CDR3 regions were amplified. Second-round multiplex PCR followed a first-round RT-PCR using HTBI primers. TCRdb reprocessed the multiplex PCR reads via MiXCR and lists one record per CDR3 protein. The repertoire holds approximately 1.2 million distinct CDR3 sequences, with about 35% as singletons. The V call is TRBV11-1, the J call TRBJ1-4; perhaps TRBD1 as D (6 bases). The tail of the sequence fits TRBJ1-5 better, so the J call may be wrong. This TCR came from an adult man with Graves' hyperthyroidism. The sequenced sample was peripheral blood or thyroid tissue (not recorded which). For the CDR3, the DNA is TGTGCCAGCAGGGAGACAGGCTTAGATAGCAATCAGCCCCAGCATTTT. Its translation: CASRETGLDSNQPQHF.